Below are 4 T cell receptor beta chains sequenced from a single sample in a study of Ad26.COV2.S vaccination and SARS-CoV-2 variants. Generated by immunoSEQ multiplex PCR, the TCRdb table keeps only in-frame clones and is missing some. The sample records around 250,000 clones, around 87% being singletons. Treatment denoted: around 19 received Ad26.COV2.S at low or high dose, single or two shots; roughly five received placebo; per-sample allocation not given. The investigators took samples on day 63 after the first vaccine or placebo injection. The source material was peripheral blood, sampled in a trial of Ad26.COV2.S vaccine versus placebo. Receptors were obtained from a person between 18 and 60 years old who received the Ad26.COV2.S COVID-19 vaccine or a placebo.

The chain recombines TRBV3-1 (or the pseudogene TRBV3-2) with TRBJ2-3; the D is unclear. The CDR3 has 13 residues. Trimming stripped 5 bases from V and 5 bases from J, with 11 bases between. The V gene's germline CDR1 is LGHDT and CDR2 YNNKEL (reference sequence). Here the CDR3 DNA reads TGTGCCAGCAGCTCCTTATCGGGAGATACGCAGTATTTT. It translates to CASSSLSGDTQYF.

This clone was seen only once. The rearrangement links TRBV6-1 to TRBJ1-5, with D uncertain. V gave up 4 bases and J gave up 0 bases, with 22 bases separating them. Germline V gene lookup returns CDR1 MNHNS and CDR2 SASEGT. The CDR3 is 19 amino acids. CDR3 DNA: TGTGCCAGCAGTGTTTTTCGGGCCCGGAGCCTATATAGCAATCAGCCCCAGCATTTT. Translating it yields CASSVFRARSLYSNQPQHF.

The rearrangement links TRBV4-1 to TRBJ2-7, with 7 bases matching TRBD2. V was pared by 0 bases and J by 0 bases, with 5 bases of the junction left unmatched. From germline, CDR1 is MGHRA and CDR2 YSYEKL. This CDR3 comprises 16 residues. The CDR3 DNA sequence: TGCGCCAGCAGCCAAGATCAGCGCGGGGGCTCCTACGAGCAGTACTTC. It codes for CASSQDQRGGSYEQYF.

The chain employs TRBV27 and TRBJ2-1; TRBD2 matches 10 bases. This CDR3 has 14 residues. V dropped 7 bases and J dropped 7; count of bases not matched to a gene: 7. CDR1 and CDR2 from the germline V gene are MNHEY and SMNVEV (reference sequence). CDR3 amino acids: CASKTGTSANEQFF. The CDR3 bases are TGTGCCAGCAAAACTGGGACTAGCGCAAATGAGCAGTTCTTC.